A selection of T cell receptor beta chains follows, all from one sample in a study of cytomegalovirus exposure and HLA in healthy donors. The protocol was immunoSEQ multiplex PCR, while the TCRdb copy is restricted to in-frame clones and leaves out a portion. In the table there are 75,000 or so clones, approximately 70% of which are singletons. The sequenced sample was PBMCs. The receptor set was obtained from a man between 35 and 55 years old in good health and CMV-seropositive. Each CDR3 is given with its conserved first and last residue. D genes are given only for firm matches. For some rows the clone size is stated as once, few or many, or as a class when expanded; others skip it.

D gene	J gene	V gene	clone size	CDR3 DNA	CDR3 protein
TRBD2	TRBJ2-3	TRBV5-1	.	TGCGCCAGTTGCCGAGCGGGGGGCGGGACAGATACGCAGTATTTT	CASCRAGGGTDTQYF
.	TRBJ1-1	TRBV27	once	TGTGCCAGCAGTCTTAGGCGGCAGGGCAACACTGAAGCTTTCTTT	CASSLRRQGNTEAFF
TRBD1	TRBJ1-2	TRBV7-6	.	TGTGCCAGCAGCTTAGACGCAGGGGGCAGCGGCTACACCTTC	CASSLDAGGSGYTF
.	TRBJ1-3	TRBV10-3	.	TGTGCCACCTCCGCCTTTGAGAGCTCTGGAAACACCATATATTTT	CATSAFESSGNTIYF
TRBD1	TRBJ1-1	TRBV18	.	TGTGCCAGCTCACCTATCCAGGGGGCGGGCACTGAAGCTTTCTTT	CASSPIQGAGTEAFF
.	TRBJ2-7	TRBV19	.	TGTGCCAGTAGTGCCAGGGACTCGGCCTCCTACGAGCAGTACTTC	CASSARDSASYEQYF
TRBD2	TRBJ2-3	TRBV12-5	.	TGTGCTAGTGGTCCTCGGGGTAGCGGGGCCACGGGAGATACGCAGTATTTT	CASGPRGSGATGDTQYF
.	TRBJ1-6	TRBV6-1	few	TGTGCCAGCAGTGGGACAGTTAATTCACCCCTCCACTTT	CASSGTVNSPLHF
.	TRBJ2-5	TRBV9	few	TGTGCCAGCAGCGTAGGCGGGAATCCGCGGGAGACCCAGTACTTC	CASSVGGNPRETQYF
.	TRBJ1-3	TRBV5-6	.	TGTGCCAGCAGCGTGAGGGGGGGGCGTGGAAACACCATATATTTT	CASSVRGGRGNTIYF
TRBD1	TRBJ1-1	TRBV19	once	TGTGCCAGTAGTCCCGGGACAGGCCAAGAAGCTTTCTTT	CASSPGTGQEAFF
TRBD1	TRBJ1-1	TRBV5-6	.	TGTGCCAGCAGCCTCGGACAGGGGAGGTCTGAAGCTTTCTTT	CASSLGQGRSEAFF
.	TRBJ1-1	TRBV29-1	.	TGCAGCGTTAAACACAGGGTGAACACTGAAGCTTTCTTT	CSVKHRVNTEAFF
TRBD2	TRBJ2-1	TRBV9	few	TGTGCCAGCAGCCCACGCTCTAGCGGGGGAAGCAATGAGCAGTTCTTC	CASSPRSSGGSNEQFF
TRBD1	TRBJ1-5	TRBV5-3	.	TGTGCCAGAAGCACCGGACAGGGGGAACAAAATAGCAATCAGCCCCAGCATTTT	CARSTGQGEQNSNQPQHF
TRBD2	TRBJ2-5	TRBV7-2	.	TGTGCCAGCAGCCCCTCTAGCGGGGTAGAGACCCAGTACTTC	CASSPSSGVETQYF
.	TRBJ2-1	TRBV9	.	TGTGCCAGCAGTTCCCGGCGGGACCGGCCGGTCAATGAGCAGTTCTTC	CASSSRRDRPVNEQFF
TRBD1	TRBJ2-7	TRBV6-6	.	TGTGCCAGCAGTCCCGGGACAGGGCCCTACGAGCAGTACTTC	CASSPGTGPYEQYF
.	TRBJ1-2	TRBV29-1	few	TGCAGCGTTGAAAGGCAGGGGGGCTACACCTTC	CSVERQGGYTF
.	TRBJ2-5	TRBV9	few	TGTGCCAGCAGCGTGATGGGGGGAACGGCTGAGACCCAGTACTTC	CASSVMGGTAETQYF
.	TRBJ2-3	TRBV6-5	.	TGTGCCAGCAGCCCCCTCGGTTTGAACACAGATACGCAGTATTTT	CASSPLGLNTDTQYF
TRBD2	TRBJ2-7	TRBV5-4	.	TGTGCCAGCAGCTTAGCGGGGGGCCTCTCCTACGAGCAGTACTTC	CASSLAGGLSYEQYF
TRBD2	TRBJ2-7	TRBV11-3	.	TGTGCCAGCAGCCCCTCCAGCGGGGGGACCTACGAGCAGTACTTC	CASSPSSGGTYEQYF
.	TRBJ2-1	TRBV6-1	few	TGTGCCAGCAGTGCGCAACTAGTAACCTACAATGAGCAGTTCTTC	CASSAQLVTYNEQFF
TRBD1	TRBJ2-7	TRBV7-2	few	TGTGCCAGCAGCCCCCAACAGGGGTTGGACATGGAGCAGTACTTC	CASSPQQGLDMEQYF
TRBD1	TRBJ2-5	TRBV6-1	.	TGTGCCAGCAGTGAGTCCCCGGGACAGGGGTCTGAGACCCAGTACTTC	CASSESPGQGSETQYF
.	TRBJ2-7	TRBV11-3	.	TGTGCCAGCAGTCAGGGGGGCAGGGGGGCCTACGAGCAGTACTTC	CASSQGGRGAYEQYF
TRBD1	TRBJ2-2	TRBV30	.	TGTGCCTGGACCACGGGACAGGGGGGCGGGGAGCTGTTTTTT	CAWTTGQGGGELFF
TRBD1	TRBJ2-7	TRBV6-5	.	TGTGCCAGCAGGGGGGACAGGGGGAGGTCGGAGCAGTACTTC	CASRGDRGRSEQYF
.	TRBJ2-5	TRBV15	.	TGTGCCACCAGCAGAGAGGCCATTCAAGAGACCCAGTACTTC	CATSREAIQETQYF
.	TRBJ1-6	TRBV30	.	TGTGCCTGGACGAGGTTCTATAATTCACCCCTCCACTTT	CAWTRFYNSPLHF
TRBD1	TRBJ2-7	TRBV15	.	TGTGCCACCAGCAGAGATTGGACAGGGGGCGGCGAGCAGTACTTC	CATSRDWTGGGEQYF
TRBD2	TRBJ2-1	TRBV6-5	.	TGTGCCAGCAGGCAACCGAGCGGGGGGGCATTTGAGTTCTTC	CASRQPSGGAFEFF
.	TRBJ2-2	TRBV7-3	.	TGTGCCAGCTCACCCCGACTAGACAACACCGGGGAGCTGTTTTTT	CASSPRLDNTGELFF
.	TRBJ1-6	TRBV10-2	few	TGCGCCAGCAGTGAAGGCAGGGGTTCACCCCTCCACTTT	CASSEGRGSPLHF
.	TRBJ2-2	TRBV14	once	TGTGCCAGCAGCCAAGACGTCGGGGGGCTGTACACCGGGGAGCTGTTTTTT	CASSQDVGGLYTGELFF
TRBD1	TRBJ1-5	TRBV2	.	TGTGCCAGCAGTGAAGTATATCGGGACAGGGAGGGCAATCAGCCCCAGCATTTT	CASSEVYRDREGNQPQHF
.	TRBJ1-4	TRBV4-3	.	TGCGCCAGCAGCCAAGATTTCTCAGGGATAACTAATGAAAAACTGTTTTTT	CASSQDFSGITNEKLFF
.	TRBJ2-7	TRBV5-4	.	TGTGCCAGCAGCTCAGACACTTTAGGGAGCCTCGAGCAGTACTTC	CASSSDTLGSLEQYF
TRBD2	TRBJ2-3	TRBV9	.	TGTGCCAGCAGCGTCCCCCGGGGGGGGCGGACTAGCGGGGGGGTATTCACAGATACGCAGTATTTT	CASSVPRGGRTSGGVFTDTQYF
.	TRBJ1-3	TRBV21-1	medium-sized	TGTGCCAGCAGCCCGGGACAGGGGAACACCATATATTTT	CASSPGQGNTIYF
.	TRBJ1-1	TRBV11-3	.	TGTGCCAGCAGCCGTACCAACCGGGAAGCTTTCTTT	CASSRTNREAFF
TRBD2	TRBJ2-7	TRBV7-3	.	TGTGCCAGCAGCCCCGCCGCGGGCGGGGGCTACGAGCAGTACTTC	CASSPAAGGGYEQYF
.	TRBJ1-2	TRBV7-2	.	TGTGCCAGCAGCTTATTAGGGGGTGGTGGCTACACCTTC	CASSLLGGGGYTF
TRBD2	TRBJ2-3	TRBV10-3	.	TGTGCCATCAGTGAGTCGTGGGGAGCGGGGGGCACAGATACGCAGTATTTT	CAISESWGAGGTDTQYF
TRBD2	TRBJ2-2	TRBV10-2	.	TGCGCCAGCAGGGAAACTAGCGGGGGGGCCGGCGGGGAGCTGTTTTTT	CASRETSGGAGGELFF
TRBD1	TRBJ1-2	TRBV28	once	TGTGCCAGCAGTTTCTGGGACAGGGGAGGGGGCTACACCTTC	CASSFWDRGGGYTF
.	TRBJ1-1	TRBV29-1	.	TGCAGCGTTGTGTACAGCATGAACACTGAAGCTTTCTTT	CSVVYSMNTEAFF
.	TRBJ2-3	TRBV2	few	TGTGCCAGCAGTGTCGTTACAGGGTCAGATACGCAGTATTTT	CASSVVTGSDTQYF
TRBD1	TRBJ2-7	TRBV13	.	TGTGCCAGCAGTCGACAGGGGGTCTCCTACGAGCAGTACTTC	CASSRQGVSYEQYF
TRBD1	TRBJ2-7	TRBV6-5	.	TGTGCCAGCAGCGACAGGGGTTCCCACTACGAGCAGTACTTC	CASSDRGSHYEQYF
TRBD2	TRBJ2-3	TRBV2	once	TGTGCCAGCAGGTCCGGGGCGGGGGGTAACACAGATACGCAGTATTTT	CASRSGAGGNTDTQYF
TRBD2	TRBJ2-3	TRBV7-3	.	TGTGCCAGCAGCCTAGCGGGGAGCACAGATACGCAGTATTTT	CASSLAGSTDTQYF
TRBD1	TRBJ2-7	TRBV13	.	TGTGCCAGCAGCTGGGGACAGGGGGCGCGCGAGCAGTACTTC	CASSWGQGAREQYF
.	TRBJ2-5	TRBV6-5	.	TGTGCCAGCAGTTACGTACTCGGGGAGACCCAGTACTTC	CASSYVLGETQYF
.	TRBJ1-6	TRBV6-6	.	TGTGCCAGCAGCCCACAGTCTCTCAATTCACCCCTCCACTTT	CASSPQSLNSPLHF
TRBD1	TRBJ2-7	TRBV11-2	.	TGTGCCAGCAGCTTATCTCAGGGGGCGCAGTACGAGCAGTACTTC	CASSLSQGAQYEQYF